The present T cell receptor beta chain was sequenced within a study of cytomegalovirus exposure and HLA in healthy donors. There are 13 residues in the CDR3. Looked up from germline, CDR1 is MDHEN and CDR2 is SYDVKM. V was pared by 2 bases and J by 6 bases, with 11 bases between. As for this clone: Its specificity is unknown.

It was with 60 Vbeta and 13 Jbeta primers that the PCR ran. Measured with immunoSEQ multiplex PCR; TCRdb has only the in-frame clones, and not every one. The sample contains around 120,000 clones, approximately 66% of which appear only once. Broader study findings: Previously analyzed data showed that most TCR beta V segments were productive at a frequency of about 87% or about 30%.

The sequence derives from a middle-aged man in good health and CMV-seropositive. The rearrangement joins TRBV28 to TRBJ2-7; D gene unclear. Material: PBMCs. The DNA of the CDR3 is TGTGCCAGCAGTTTAGGCCCGCAGTCCGAGCAGTACTTC. Translated, it gives CASSLGPQSEQYF.